The 13 T cell receptor beta chains listed next were all sequenced from one sample in a study of technical replicates of blood from a handful of donors. Libraries were prepared by immunoSEQ multiplex PCR; TCRdb keeps only in-frame clonotypes and omits some of them. The repertoire holds more than 90,000 clones, with 95% as singletons. The sequenced material came from T cells isolated from PBMCs. These receptors came from a human donor in good health.

The count of this clone is one. The chain employs TRBV27 and TRBJ1-4, with D perhaps matching TRBD1 (6 bases). V was pared by 5 bases and J by 8 bases, with 18 bases between. Germline V CDR1 and CDR2: MNHEY, SMNVEV (reference sequence). The CDR3 consists of 15 residues. The DNA for the CDR3 is TGTGCCAGCAGTCTTAGGGGGTGGGCCCAAGAAAAACTGTTTTTT. Its protein product is CASSLRGWAQEKLFF.

The sample holds one count of this clone. The V gene is TRBV7-2, the J gene TRBJ2-7, with 10 positions matching TRBD2. CDR3 length: 15 residues. The V gene end was trimmed by 4 bases and the J gene end by 6 bases; junction bases not matched to a gene: 9. Germline lookup yields CDR1 SGHTA and CDR2 FQGNSA. The CDR3, as DNA: TGTGCCAGCAGCTACACCAGCGGGGGGGCTTTCGAGCAGTACTTC. Protein product: CASSYTSGGAFEQYF. The full variable domain, with the rest looked up from reference TRBV7-2 and TRBJ2-7, is GAGVSQSPSNKVTEKGKDVELRCDPISGHTALYWYRQSLGQGLEFLIYFQGNSAPDKSGLPSDRFSAERTGGSVSTLTIQRTQQEDSAVYLCASSYTSGGAFEQYFGPGTRLTVT.

The chain employs TRBV29-1 and TRBJ2-4; D is unresolved. Trimming took 6 bases from V and 5 from J, leaving 14 bases between them. This CDR3 spans 13 amino acids. The germline V gene has CDR1 SQVTM and CDR2 ANQGSEA. CDR3 sequence reads: CSVLLLFQNIQYF. The CDR3 DNA sequence: TGCAGCGTCCTACTCCTTTTCCAAAACATTCAGTACTTC.

The V gene is TRBV27, the J gene TRBJ1-1; 7 bases are a match to TRBD1. V gave up 2 bases and J gave up 1 base; unmatched junction bases: 7. Looked up from germline, CDR1 is MNHEY and CDR2 is SMNVEV (reference sequence). There are 16 residues in the CDR3. CDR3 protein: CASSLSSEGANTEAFF. CDR3 coding DNA: TGTGCCAGCAGTTTAAGTTCCGAGGGGGCGAACACTGAAGCTTTCTTT.

The chain has TRBV28 and TRBJ2-3; 7 bases fit TRBD2. Germline V gene lookup returns CDR1 MDHEN and CDR2 SYDVKM. This CDR3 has 16 residues. V lost 4 bases, J lost 2 bases, and 9 bases stayed unmatched. CDR3 protein: CASSWGGFPPTDTQYF. CDR3 in DNA: TGTGCCAGCAGTTGGGGGGGATTTCCTCCCACAGATACGCAGTATTTT.

The chain is built from TRBV7-8 and TRBJ1-2, with 7 bases matching TRBD1. The CDR3 sequence is 14 residues long. V shed 5 bases and J 5 bases; nucleotides not matched to a gene: 8. Germline-derived CDR1 and CDR2 are SGHVS and FQNEAQ. CDR3 sequence (DNA): TGTGCCAGCAGCAGACCGGGACAGTTTTATGGCTACACCTTC. Translated, it gives CASSRPGQFYGYTF.

This chain connects TRBV6-1 to TRBJ2-7; perhaps TRBD2 as D (6 bases). CDR1 is MNHNS, CDR2 SASEGT, per germline. With 4 bases removed from V and 4 bases from J, the gap between germline ends came to 14 bases. This CDR3 contains 14 residues. CDR3 protein: CASSALGGAYEQYF. CDR3 nucleotide sequence: TGTGCCAGCAGTGCCCTCGGCGGGGCGTACGAGCAGTACTTC.

CDR3 region: CASSPFTDTQYF. The CDR3 nucleotides read TGTGCCAGCAGCCCCTTCACAGATACGCAGTATTTT. This chain connects TRBV5-6 to TRBJ2-3; D unclear. Trimming cost V 4 bases and J 2 bases, with 5 bases left between them. CDR1 and CDR2 from the germline V gene are SGHDT and YYEEEE. CDR3 length equals 12 residues.

This clone has a single count. The CDR3, as DNA: TGTGCTAGTGGTTACGGGGGGGCTGAAGCTTTCTTT. It yields the protein CASGYGGAEAFF. The chain recombines TRBV12-5 with TRBJ1-1; perhaps TRBD1 as D (5 bases). Germline loops: CDR1 LGHNT, CDR2 FRNRAP. V lost 4 bases and J 6 bases, leaving 9 bases between the germline ends. CDR3 length equals 12 residues.

The chain carries TRBV5-1 and TRBJ2-2, with 11 bases fitting TRBD1. J gave up 9 bases and V 3 bases, and 10 bases lay outside the gene matches. Germline V lookup: CDR1 SGHRS, CDR2 YFSETQ. The CDR3 runs 16 residues. CDR3 bases: TGCGCCAGCAGCTCGGACCGGGACAGGGGGTCTCGGGAGCTGTTTTTT. Translating it yields CASSSDRDRGSRELFF.

The rearrangement links TRBV6-1 to TRBJ1-5, with 8 bases matching TRBD1. Germline V gives CDR1 MNHNS, CDR2 SASEGT. V lost 4 bases, J lost 6 bases, and 8 bases stayed unmatched. The CDR3 totals 15 residues. The CDR3 nucleotides read TGTGCCAGCAGTGTTCTGACAGGGGCAGGTCAGCCCCAGCATTTT. It translates to CASSVLTGAGQPQHF.

This clone was detected only a few times. CDR3 protein: CASKGDSNTEAFF. DNA of the CDR3: TGTGCCAGCAAGGGGGATTCGAACACTGAAGCTTTCTTT. The chain uses TRBV2 and TRBJ1-1, with D possibly TRBD1 on 6 matching bases. Between the trimmed V and J ends, which lost 7 bases and 1 base, there was a span of 10 bases. The CDR3 totals 13 residues. Germline V gene data show CDR1 as SNHLY and CDR2 as FYNNEI.

The chain carries TRBV21-1 and TRBJ1-5; the table assigns TRBD1, which was not confirmed against the DNA. TRBV21-1 is recorded as a pseudogene. The CDR3 has 18 residues. The CDR3 region has the DNA TGTGCCAGCAGCAAAAGGGTCTTGGACAGGGTTGACAATCAGCCCCAGCATTTT. Amino acids: CASSKRVLDRVDNQPQHF.